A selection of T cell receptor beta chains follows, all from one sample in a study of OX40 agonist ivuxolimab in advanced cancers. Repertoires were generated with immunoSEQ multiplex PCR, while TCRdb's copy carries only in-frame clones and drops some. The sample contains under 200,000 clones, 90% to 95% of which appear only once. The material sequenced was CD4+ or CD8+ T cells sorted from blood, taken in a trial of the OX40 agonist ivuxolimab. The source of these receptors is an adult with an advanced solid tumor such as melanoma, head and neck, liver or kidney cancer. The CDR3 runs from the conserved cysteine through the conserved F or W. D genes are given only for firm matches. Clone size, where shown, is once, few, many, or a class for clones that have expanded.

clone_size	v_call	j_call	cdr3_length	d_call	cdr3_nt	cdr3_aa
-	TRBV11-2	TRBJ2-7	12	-	TGTGCCAGCAGCTCAATTTTAGGCGAGCAGTACTTC	CASSSILGEQYF
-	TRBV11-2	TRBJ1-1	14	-	TGTGCCAGCAGCCGCGAACTCCTAGGGACCGAAGCTTTCTTT	CASSRELLGTEAFF
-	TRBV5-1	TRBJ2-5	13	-	TGCGCCAGCAGCTTGTTAACTGAAGAGACCCAGTACTTC	CASSLLTEETQYF
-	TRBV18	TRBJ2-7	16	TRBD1	TGTGCCAGCTCACCCGAGAGGGGGCGCGGCATCTACGAGCAGTACTTC	CASSPERGRGIYEQYF
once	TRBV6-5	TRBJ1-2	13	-	TGTGCCAGCAGCTCCGCCACAATTTATGGCTACACCTTC	CASSSATIYGYTF
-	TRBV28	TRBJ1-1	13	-	TGTGCCACCACAGTCGGAGGGTGGACTGAAGCTTTCTTT	CATTVGGWTEAFF
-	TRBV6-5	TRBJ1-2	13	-	TGTGCCAGCAGTTACTCGATCCAGGGTGGCTACACCTTC	CASSYSIQGGYTF
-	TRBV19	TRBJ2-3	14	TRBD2	TGTGCCAGTAGCCTCGGGAGGTCGGGAGATACGCAGTATTTT	CASSLGRSGDTQYF
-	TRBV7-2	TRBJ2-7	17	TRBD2	TGTGCCAGCAGCTTAGCCCTTCTAGCGGGAGCCTCCTACGAGCAGTACTTC	CASSLALLAGASYEQYF
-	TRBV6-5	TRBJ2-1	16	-	TGTGCCAGCAGTTACTCGAGCAGGAGATCCTACAATGAGCAGTTCTTC	CASSYSSRRSYNEQFF
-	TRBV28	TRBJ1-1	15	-	TGTGCCAGCAGTTCCCTGACAGGATCGTCCACTGAAGCTTTCTTT	CASSSLTGSSTEAFF
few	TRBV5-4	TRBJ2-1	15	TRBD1	TGTGCCAGCAGCTCCACAGGGGGCCTCTACAATGAGCAGTTCTTC	CASSSTGGLYNEQFF
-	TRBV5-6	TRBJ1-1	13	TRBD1	TGTGCCAGCAGCTCGCGCCGGACAGGTTTTCCCCTCTTT	CASSSRRTGFPLF
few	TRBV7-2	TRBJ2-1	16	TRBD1	TGTGCCAGCAGCTTAGGGACAGGGTGGGCCTACAATGAGCAGTTCTTC	CASSLGTGWAYNEQFF
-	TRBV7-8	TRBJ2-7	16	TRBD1	TGTGCCAGCAGCTCCAGACAGGGGATGCCCTCCTACGAGCAGTACTTC	CASSSRQGMPSYEQYF
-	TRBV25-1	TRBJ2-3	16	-	TGTGCCAGCAGTGATGCCTGGTTGGGTTTCACAGATACGCAGTATTTT	CASSDAWLGFTDTQYF
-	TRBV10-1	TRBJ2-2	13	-	TGCGCCAGCACCCCCAGGACGGACGGGGAGCTGTTTTTT	CASTPRTDGELFF
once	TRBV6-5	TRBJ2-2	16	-	TGTGCCAGCAGTTACTCCGGGGTGGGGAACACCGGGGAGCTGTTTTTT	CASSYSGVGNTGELFF
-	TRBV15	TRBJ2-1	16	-	TGTGCCACCAGCAGAGAGCCTCGGGATGCCTACAATGAGCAGTTCTTC	CATSREPRDAYNEQFF
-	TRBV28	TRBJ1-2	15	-	TGTGCCAGCAGTCCCCGGACAGCAGCTAACTATGGCTACACCTTC	CASSPRTAANYGYTF
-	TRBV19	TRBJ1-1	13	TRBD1	TGTGCCAGTAGACTCGACAGGGGCACTGAAGCTTTCTTT	CASRLDRGTEAFF
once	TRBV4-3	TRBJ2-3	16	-	TGCGCCAGCAGCCAAGATCCCGGTAGAGGCACAGATACGCAGTATTTT	CASSQDPGRGTDTQYF